The following is a TCR beta chain sequence with its context. Its antigen is unknown. This entry is derived from a study of T cell responses to AZD1222 COVID-19 vaccine. At the level of the study: Whether given at about 4 or about 12 weeks, second doses were pooled. Findings and limits, study-wide: Possibly, clonal diversity was underestimated; donors were largely white British and included more females. Spike-specific TCR breadth and depth both grew after two AZD1222 doses. Nearly half of unique spike-specific TCRs reportedly avoided B.1.351 and B.1.1.7 mutated regions.

Germline V gives CDR1 MNHEY, CDR2 SVGAGI. CDR3 size: 15 residues. The ends were cut back, 0 bases at V and 9 bases at J, with 12 bases in the middle. The data were produced by immunoSEQ multiplex PCR, yet TCRdb's version contains in-frame clones alone and is incomplete. This repertoire shows some 150,000 clones, 94% found once; its top ten account for 1.3%. Sequenced here: peripheral blood, sampled on day 0 of AZD1222 vaccination. This TCR was sampled from an adult in good health. The V call is TRBV6-5, the J call TRBJ1-6; no firm D call. CDR3 in DNA: TGTGCCAGCAGTTACTCGTATTATCGGATTTCACCCCTCCACTTT. It specifies CASSYSYYRISPLHF.